These 6 T cell receptor beta chains originate from one sample sequenced in a study of OX40 agonist ivuxolimab in advanced cancers. The table came from immunoSEQ multiplex PCR; TCRdb's copy has only in-frame clones and leaves some out. Among 20,000 or so clones listed, approximately 80% were seen once. Sequencing used CD4+ or CD8+ T cells sorted from blood, obtained in a trial of the OX40 agonist ivuxolimab. These receptors were taken from an adult with an advanced solid tumor such as melanoma, head and neck, liver or kidney cancer.

This clone was seen a single time. This chain connects TRBV1 to TRBJ1-2; the table assigns TRBD1, which was not confirmed against the DNA. TRBV1 is marked as a pseudogene. The CDR3 runs 16 residues. The CDR3 region has the DNA TGCACCAGCAGCCAAGCGCAGGAACCCGCTAACTATGGCTACACCTTC. It is translated as CTSSQAQEPANYGYTF.

V usage is TRBV19 and J usage is TRBJ2-3; TRBD2 matches at 9 bases. V lost 7 bases and J lost 6; bases outside the gene matches: 29. Germline loops: CDR1 LNHDA, CDR2 SQIVND (reference sequence). CDR3 length: 21 amino acids. The CDR3 DNA is TGTGCCAGTAAGGCCCGGGGGACCATTAAAGCGGGAGGTTTTGACAGGGATACGCAGTATTTT. It translates to CASKARGTIKAGGFDRDTQYF.

This clone was seen a handful of times. The rearrangement links TRBV5-1 to TRBJ1-2, with a tentative D call TRBD1 (5 bases). The length of the CDR3 is 13 residues. Germline loops: CDR1 SGHRS, CDR2 YFSETQ. Between the trimmed V and J ends, which lost 5 bases and 8 bases, there was a span of 16 bases. CDR3 DNA: TGCGCCAGCAGATCTGGACCTCAGGGAGGCTACACCTTC. Amino acids: CASRSGPQGGYTF.

This clone was seen a single time. The chain couples TRBV6-5 to TRBJ2-2; a possible D gene is TRBD1 (5 bases). This CDR3 spans 13 amino acids. Trimming took 7 bases from V and 5 from J, leaving 11 bases between them. The germline CDR1 and CDR2 sequences are MNHEY and SVGAGI. CDR3 residues: CASTKGETGELFF. CDR3 nucleotide sequence: TGTGCCAGCACCAAAGGGGAAACCGGGGAGCTGTTTTTT.

V usage is TRBV5-6 and J usage is TRBJ2-2; 11 bases align to TRBD2. CDR1 is SGHDT, CDR2 YYEEEE, per germline. V gave up 4 bases and J gave up 7 bases; unmatched junction bases: 6. CDR3 length equals 15 residues. CDR3 loop: CASSSTGLAVGELFF. The CDR3 bases are TGTGCCAGCAGCAGCACGGGACTAGCGGTCGGGGAGCTGTTTTTT.

The V and J genes are TRBV7-8 and TRBJ1-2; D is unclear. Trimming took 6 bases from V and 4 from J, leaving 18 bases between them. Germline V gene data show CDR1 as SGHVS and CDR2 as FQNEAQ. CDR3 length equals 15 residues. This chain's CDR3 is CASSPGTSHGYGYTF. The DNA for the CDR3 is TGTGCCAGCAGTCCTGGAACGTCCCACGGCTATGGCTACACCTTC.